These 5 T cell receptor beta chains were all obtained from the same sample, sequenced in a study of blood T cell repertoires in COVID-19. Clones were sequenced by immunoSEQ multiplex PCR, and TCRdb holds only the in-frame ones, with some missing. Of about 36,000 clones in the sample, about nine tenths are singletons; the top ten hold 4.8%. Sequences were obtained from peripheral blood. The receptor set was obtained from a human donor in a cohort sampled during active COVID-19.

V gene TRBV12-3 or TRBV12-4 combines with J gene TRBJ2-1; 7 positions agree with TRBD1. This CDR3 is 13 amino acids long. Trimming at V came to 2 bases and at J to 9 bases, leaving 4 bases not matched to a gene. CDR3: CASSLQTGSEQFF. Here the CDR3 DNA reads TGTGCCAGCAGTTTACAGACAGGGTCTGAGCAGTTCTTC.

This clone appeared a few times. The chain employs TRBV7-9 and TRBJ2-2, with 9 positions matching TRBD2. CDR1 is SEHNR and CDR2 is FQNEAQ in the germline V gene (reference sequence). The CDR3 is 15 residues long. V lost 3 bases to trimming and J lost 1 base; unmatched junction nucleotides: 0. CDR3 sequence: CASSFSGRNTGELFF. Here the CDR3 DNA reads TGTGCCAGCAGCTTTAGCGGGAGGAACACCGGGGAGCTGTTTTTT.

The V gene is TRBV6-2 or TRBV6-3, the J gene TRBJ1-5; TRBD1 matches at 8 bases. Germline CDR1 MNHEY, CDR2 SVGEGT. The CDR3 has 13 amino acids. With 5 bases clipped from V and 7 bases from J, the junction kept 4 bases outside the gene matches. The CDR3 DNA reads TGTGCCAGCAGTGGACAGGGCGGCCAGCCCCAGCATTTT. Encoded protein: CASSGQGGQPQHF.

The V and J genes are TRBV6-5 and TRBJ1-5; D is possibly TRBD1 (6 bases). Trimming pared 5 bases from V and 5 bases from J, leaving 13 bases between. From germline, CDR1 is MNHEY and CDR2 SVGAGI. The CDR3 spans 14 residues. CDR3 in amino acids: CASSPRQEYQPQHF. For the CDR3, the DNA is TGTGCCAGCAGTCCTAGACAGGAGTATCAGCCCCAGCATTTT.

The V call is TRBV24-1, the J call TRBJ2-1; tentatively, D is TRBD2 (5 bases). This CDR3 region has 13 residues. Per germline, CDR1 KGHDR and CDR2 SFDVKD. The ends were cut back, 7 bases at V and 3 bases at J, with 9 bases in the middle. Written as DNA, the CDR3 is TGTGCCACCAGGCTAAGCGGCTACAATGAGCAGTTCTTC. Translated, it gives CATRLSGYNEQFF.